Following are 27 T cell receptor beta chains from one sample sequenced in a study of chemoradiotherapy in HPV16-positive cancers. Clones were read by immunoSEQ multiplex PCR, and TCRdb kept only the in-frame ones, dropping some. The top ten hold roughly 10% of the sample, which has roughly 13,000 clones, about four fifths seen once. The sample was acquired from a patient who underwent chemoradiotherapy. The receptors shown here come from a human donor with HPV-associated anogenital cancer.

The rearrangement uses TRBV4-2 and TRBJ2-1; 9 bases are a match to TRBD2. Germline CDR1 and CDR2: LGHNA and YNFKEQ. The ends lost 0 bases at V and 4 bases at J; junction bases unmatched: 7. The CDR3 contains 17 residues. CDR3: CASSQENEGLAYNEQFF. The CDR3 nucleotides are TGTGCCAGCAGCCAAGAAAACGAAGGACTAGCGTACAATGAGCAGTTCTTC.

V and J are TRBV11-2 and TRBJ2-1; weak D call: TRBD2 (5 bases). Trimming shortened V by 1 base and J by 9 bases, and 13 bases separated the two germline ends. Germline CDR1 and CDR2: SGHAT and FQNNGV. The CDR3 totals 14 residues. Here the CDR3 reads CASSLVSRAAEQFF. As DNA, the CDR3 is TGTGCCAGCAGCTTAGTGAGTAGAGCGGCTGAGCAGTTCTTC.

CDR3 residues: CASSTLAGEGETQYF. Here the CDR3 DNA reads TGTGCCAGCAGCACACTAGCGGGAGAGGGGGAGACCCAGTACTTC. This chain uses TRBV27 with TRBJ2-5; 11 bases align to TRBD2. The CDR3 is 15 amino acids. CDR1 is MNHEY and CDR2 is SMNVEV in the germline V gene (reference sequence). V lost 6 bases, J lost 5 bases, and 8 bases stayed unmatched.

This clone was detected only a few times. The chain is built from TRBV5-1 and TRBJ1-2, with D maybe TRBD1 (5 bases). Germline V gene sequence: CDR1 SGHRS, CDR2 YFSETQ. The CDR3 length is 13 residues. V was pared by 4 bases and J by 2 bases, with 9 bases between. The DNA of the CDR3 is TGCGCCAGCAGCCGGGACCCAAACTATGGCTACACCTTC. Translated: CASSRDPNYGYTF.

CDR3 protein: CASSLGGSGADTQYF. The CDR3 DNA reads as TGTGCCAGCAGCTTAGGGGGGAGTGGCGCAGATACGCAGTATTTT. V and J are TRBV7-3 and TRBJ2-3, with D perhaps TRBD2 (6 bases). From germline, CDR1 is SGHTA and CDR2 FQGTGA. Trimming took 2 bases from V and 4 from J, leaving 13 bases between them. CDR3 size: 15 residues.

This clone was seen only once. The CDR3 here is CASSPTGGRTGAEAFF. The CDR3 DNA is TGTGCCAGCTCCCCAACAGGGGGCCGAACGGGTGCTGAAGCTTTCTTT. This chain uses TRBV18 with TRBJ1-1, with 9 bases identical to TRBD1. Germline V lookup: CDR1 KGHSH, CDR2 LQKENI. This CDR3 has 16 residues. The J segment lost 6 bases and the V segment lost 6 bases, leaving 14 bases of the junction unmatched.

The chain links TRBV19 to TRBJ2-1; D is perhaps TRBD2 (5 bases). Per germline, CDR1 LNHDA and CDR2 SQIVND (reference sequence). The CDR3 is 15 residues long. V was clipped by 7 bases and J by 0 bases, with 13 bases between them. CDR3 nucleotide sequence: TGTGCCAGTACCCCTCGGAGGAACTCCTACAATGAGCAGTTCTTC. Residues: CASTPRRNSYNEQFF.

This clone occurred once. This chain connects TRBV28 to TRBJ1-6; D might be TRBD1 (6 bases). The CDR3 contains 15 residues. Germline CDR1 MDHEN, CDR2 SYDVKM. Deletions cut 2 bases from V and 7 bases from J, with 12 bases between. CDR3 amino acids: CASSLGLGGNSPLHF. DNA of the CDR3: TGTGCCAGCAGTTTAGGGCTCGGGGGCAATTCACCCCTCCACTTT.

In its sample, this clone was seen a few times. The chain carries TRBV9 and TRBJ2-7; either TRBD1 or TRBD2 may fit D (5 bases each). Deletions cut 2 bases from V and 3 bases from J, with 9 bases between. Germline values: CDR1 SGDLS, CDR2 YYNGEE. The CDR3 length is 13 residues. Here the CDR3 reads CASSVEGRYEQYF. In DNA form, the CDR3 reads TGTGCCAGCAGCGTCGAGGGGCGCTACGAGCAGTACTTC.

This clone was counted only a few times. The chain links TRBV9 to TRBJ2-1; the D is unclear. The V end was cut by 3 bases, the J end by 10 bases, with 11 bases between. CDR3 length: 12 amino acids. Germline CDR1 SGDLS, CDR2 YYNGEE. The CDR3 sequence: CASSASVAEQFF. CDR3 nucleotides: TGTGCCAGCAGCGCCTCCGTGGCCGAGCAGTTCTTC.

This clone was detected once. The V call is TRBV7-3, the J call TRBJ2-3; no definite D call. Trimming stripped 2 bases from V and 2 bases from J, with 8 bases between. CDR1 and CDR2 (germline): SGHTA, FQGTGA. The CDR3 contains 14 residues. This CDR3 is CASSLGLNTDTQYF. CDR3 nucleotide sequence: TGTGCCAGCAGCTTAGGGCTAAACACAGATACGCAGTATTTT.

The rearrangement joins TRBV7-9 to TRBJ1-2; no definite D call. Trimming stripped 4 bases from V and 8 bases from J, with 14 bases between. The CDR3 covers 13 residues. CDR1 is SEHNR, CDR2 FQNEAQ, per germline (reference sequence). The CDR3 loop is CASSSLQVAGYTF. In DNA form, the CDR3 reads TGTGCCAGCAGCTCCCTGCAGGTCGCGGGCTACACCTTC. The full variable domain, with the rest looked up from reference TRBV7-9 and TRBJ1-2, is DTGVSQNPRHKITKRGQNVTFRCDPISEHNRLYWYRQTLGQGPEFLTYFQNEAQLEKSRLLSDRFSAERPKGSFSTLEIQRTEQGDSAMYLCASSSLQVAGYTFGSGTRLTVV.

This clone has just a few counts. The CDR3 DNA reads TGTGCCAGCAGCGGGTCGGACAGATTTACGCAGTATTTT. Protein product: CASSGSDRFTQYF. This chain connects TRBV7-6 to TRBJ2-3, with D possibly being TRBD1 (6 bases). Germline CDR1 SGHVS, CDR2 FNYEAQ. Deletions cut 5 bases from V and 8 bases from J, with 14 bases between. There are 13 residues in the CDR3.

This chain connects TRBV13 to TRBJ2-1, with 12 bases matching TRBD1. CDR3 size: 15 residues. In germline, CDR1 is PRHDT, CDR2 FYEKMQ (reference sequence). Trimming took 5 bases from V and 8 from J; bases not matched to a gene: 7. The CDR3 sequence is CASSPEGQGAHEQFF. CDR3 DNA: TGTGCCAGCAGCCCCGAGGGACAGGGGGCCCATGAGCAGTTCTTC. Using reference TRBV13 and TRBJ2-1 for the parts outside the CDR3, the full variable domain is AAGVIQSPRHLIKEKRETATLKCYPIPRHDTVYWYQQGPGQDPQFLISFYEKMQSDKGSIPDRFSAQQFSDYHSELNMSSLELGDSALYFCASSPEGQGAHEQFFGPGTRLTVL.

V gene TRBV11-1 combines with J gene TRBJ2-7, with D possibly being TRBD2 (6 bases). V was cut by 6 bases and J by 2 bases, with 23 bases left in between. Germline CDR1 reads SGHAT; CDR2 reads FQDESV (reference sequence). The CDR3 totals 17 residues. The CDR3 region is CASRRSTGLLSPYEQYF. CDR3 coding DNA: TGTGCCAGCAGACGGAGTACCGGACTACTCTCCCCCTACGAGCAGTACTTC.

The V call is TRBV29-1, the J call TRBJ2-3, with TRBD2 identical over 11 bases. Per the germline V gene, CDR1 is SQVTM and CDR2 is ANQGSEA. After removal of 5 bases from V and 4 bases from J, the junction contained 5 bases not matched to a gene. The CDR3 spans 14 residues. CDR3 sequence reads: CSVPLAGVADTQYF. The CDR3 DNA follows: TGCAGCGTTCCACTAGCGGGAGTTGCAGATACGCAGTATTTT.

The chain joins TRBV25-1 to TRBJ2-3; weak D call: TRBD1 (6 bases). This CDR3 spans 14 amino acids. The V end was cut by 3 bases, the J end by 2 bases, with 9 bases between. Germline loops: CDR1 MGHDK, CDR2 SYGVNS. The CDR3 DNA sequence: TGTGCCAGCAGTGAGTACAGGGACACAGATACGCAGTATTTT. Protein: CASSEYRDTDTQYF. The variable domain in full, completed from reference TRBV25-1 and TRBJ2-3, reads EADIYQTPRYLVIGTGKKITLECSQTMGHDKMYWYQQDPGMELHLIHYSYGVNSTEKGDLSSESTVSRIRTEHFPLTLESARPSHTSQYLCASSEYRDTDTQYFGPGTRLTVL.

The rearrangement joins TRBV5-6 to TRBJ2-5; the D gene is possibly TRBD2 (5 bases). Matching the DNA end better, TRBJ2-7 makes the J call doubtful. CDR1 is SGHDT and CDR2 is YYEEEE in the germline V gene. The CDR3 sequence is 13 residues long. CDR3 sequence: CASSFRGNYEQYF. The CDR3 DNA reads TGTGCCAGCAGCTTCCGGGGTAACTACGAGCAGTACTTC.

The rearrangement joins TRBV13 to TRBJ2-5; D not resolved. CDR1 and CDR2 from the germline V gene are PRHDT and FYEKMQ (reference sequence). The CDR3 consists of 12 residues. The V end lost 7 bases, the J end lost 2 bases, and 8 bases lay between the germline ends. As DNA, the CDR3 is TGTGCCAGCACCGGGCAGCAAGAGACCCAGTACTTC. This translates into CASTGQQETQYF.

The chain combines TRBV19 with TRBJ1-2, with D maybe TRBD1 (6 bases). V lost 5 bases to trimming and J lost 3 bases, with 16 bases between them. The length of the CDR3 is 15 residues. Germline CDR1 reads LNHDA; CDR2 reads SQIVND (reference sequence). CDR3 sequence: CASSEGVERHYGYTF. The CDR3 coding sequence is TGTGCCAGTAGTGAGGGGGTGGAACGCCACTATGGCTACACCTTC.

V is TRBV11-3 and J is TRBJ2-2; perhaps TRBD2 as D (6 bases). There are 14 residues in the CDR3. Germline values: CDR1 SGHNT, CDR2 YENEEA. Between the trimmed V and J ends, which lost 7 bases and 4 bases, there was a span of 13 bases. In DNA form, the CDR3 reads TGTGCCAGCACCCTGCGGACTATCACCGGGGAGCTGTTTTTT. Translation gives CASTLRTITGELFF.

This clone was picked up one time. The chain couples TRBV6-5 to TRBJ2-1, with 7 positions matching TRBD1. J gave up 10 bases and V 0 bases, and 9 bases lay outside the gene matches. The CDR3 runs 15 residues. Germline CDR1 and CDR2: MNHEY and SVGAGI. The CDR3 coding sequence is TGTGCCAGCAGTTACTCGAGAAGGGGGCAAAGCGAGCAGTTCTTC. Its translation: CASSYSRRGQSEQFF.

J is TRBJ2-1 and V is TRBV4-1; 9 bases are a match to TRBD1. Germline CDR1 is MGHRA and CDR2 is YSYEKL. Trimming cost V 3 bases and J 4 bases; bases outside gene matches: 7. CDR3 length: 16 amino acids. The CDR3 nucleotides read TGCGCCAGCAGCCAGGGACAGGGTGGGACATACAATGAGCAGTTCTTC. Translating gives CASSQGQGGTYNEQFF.

The chain links TRBV7-2 to TRBJ1-5; TRBD1 matches 11 bases. With 2 bases clipped from V and 4 bases from J, the junction kept 7 bases outside the gene matches. Germline CDR1 reads SGHTA; CDR2 reads FQGNSA. This CDR3 contains 17 residues. CDR3 amino acids: CASSLLGQGARNQPQHF. DNA of the CDR3: TGTGCCAGCAGCTTATTAGGACAGGGGGCCCGTAATCAGCCCCAGCATTTT.

The chain couples TRBV11-3 to TRBJ2-5; no definite D call. The germline gives CDR1 SGHNT, CDR2 YENEEA. V gave up 5 bases and J gave up 5 bases, with 15 bases separating them. The CDR3 has 14 residues. The CDR3 coding sequence is TGTGCCAGCAGCCGCTATGGGTCCCGGGAGACCCAGTACTTC. Protein product: CASSRYGSRETQYF.

V and J are TRBV9 and TRBJ2-1, with TRBD2 identical over 10 bases. The V and J ends lost 4 bases and 4 bases, in that order; junction bases with no gene match: 8. The length of the CDR3 is 16 residues. CDR1 is SGDLS, CDR2 YYNGEE, per germline. The CDR3 DNA is TGTGCCAGCAGCATCTCAGCGGGAGGGTGGTACAATGAGCAGTTCTTC. Its protein is CASSISAGGWYNEQFF.

The genes are TRBV6-1 and TRBJ2-5, with D perhaps TRBD1 or TRBD2 (6 bases each). Germline values: CDR1 MNHNS, CDR2 SASEGT. CDR3 length: 15 residues. The V end lost 0 bases, the J end lost 1 base, and 9 bases lay between the germline ends. This CDR3 reads CASSEAEGGQETQYF. Here the CDR3 DNA reads TGTGCCAGCAGTGAAGCGGAGGGGGGCCAAGAGACCCAGTACTTC.